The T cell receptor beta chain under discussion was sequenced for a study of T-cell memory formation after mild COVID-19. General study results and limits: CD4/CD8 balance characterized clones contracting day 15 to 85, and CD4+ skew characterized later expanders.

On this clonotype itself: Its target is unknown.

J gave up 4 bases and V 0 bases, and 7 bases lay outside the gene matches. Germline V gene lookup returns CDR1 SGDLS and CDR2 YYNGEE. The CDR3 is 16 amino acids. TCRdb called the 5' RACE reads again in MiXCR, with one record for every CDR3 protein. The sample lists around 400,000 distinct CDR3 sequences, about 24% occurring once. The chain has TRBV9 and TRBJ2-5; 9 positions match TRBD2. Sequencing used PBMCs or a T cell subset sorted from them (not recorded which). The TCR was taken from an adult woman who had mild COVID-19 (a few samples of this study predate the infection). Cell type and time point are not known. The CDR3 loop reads CASSVGVGGRAETQYF. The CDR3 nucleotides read TGTGCCAGCAGCGTAGGAGTGGGCGGGAGGGCAGAGACCCAGTACTTC.